The following is a T cell receptor (beta chain) sequence with its context. These data belong to a study of CD8 T cells in ankylosing spondylitis. Germline V gene data show CDR1 as DFQATT and CDR2 as SNEGSKA (reference sequence). The J segment lost 4 bases and the V segment lost 5 bases, leaving 0 bases of the junction unmatched. The CDR3 sequence is 12 residues long. TCRdb analysed the 5' RACE reads with MiXCR anew, one entry per CDR3 protein. Of about 300,000 distinct CDR3 sequences listed, 20% are singletons. The chain links TRBV20-1 to TRBJ1-5, with 9 bases lining up with TRBD1. Sequencing was carried out using blood, either unsorted or a sorted T cell fraction (not recorded which). This receptor was identified in a female donor with ankylosing spondylitis or in good health (not recorded which). CDR3 sequence (DNA): TGCAGTGCTGGGACAGGGAATCAGCCCCAGCATTTT. Translation: CSAGTGNQPQHF.